The 24 T cell receptor beta chains below come from one sample, sequenced in a study of shared clonotypes between healthy human individuals. Naive CD8 populations comprised CD45RO-negative cells positively selected for CCR7, excluding terminally differentiated effector memory CD45RA+ cells. TCRdb keeps only in-frame clones here, not all; method: immunoSEQ multiplex PCR. The data show about 2 million clones, roughly 94% seen once. The sample taken for sequencing was naive CD8+ T cells sorted from blood. These receptors all stem from a man younger than 30 in good health.

The V gene is TRBV2, the J gene TRBJ2-2; D unresolved. V lost 4 bases and J 3 bases, leaving 9 bases between the germline ends. CDR1 is SNHLY, CDR2 FYNNEI, per germline. This CDR3 region has 14 residues. The chain's CDR3 is CASSVGIHTGELFF. Written as DNA, the CDR3 is TGTGCCAGCAGTGTGGGAATACACACCGGGGAGCTGTTTTTT.

The chain recombines TRBV9 with TRBJ2-5, with 8 bases aligning to TRBD2. CDR1 is SGDLS, CDR2 YYNGEE, per germline. V dropped 4 bases and J dropped 4; count of bases not matched to a gene: 12. The CDR3 covers 16 residues. CDR3 nucleotide sequence: TGTGCCAGCAGCTCCTTCGCGGGGGGACCTATAGAGACCCAGTACTTC. As protein: CASSSFAGGPIETQYF.

This clone showed up just a few times. The chain couples TRBV6-5 to TRBJ2-2; TRBD2 might be the D (5 bases). Germline values: CDR1 MNHEY, CDR2 SVGAGI. V was clipped by 6 bases and J by 1 base, with 12 bases between them. The CDR3 consists of 15 residues. The CDR3 DNA reads TGTGCCAGCAGCCCCGGGGTCATGAACACCGGGGAGCTGTTTTTT. This translates into CASSPGVMNTGELFF.

This chain connects TRBV27 to TRBJ2-7; TRBD1 matches 9 bases. The V gene end was trimmed by 5 bases and the J gene end by 7 bases; junction bases not matched to a gene: 18. The CDR3 contains 17 residues. CDR1 and CDR2 (germline): MNHEY, SMNVEV (reference sequence). For the CDR3, the DNA is TGTGCCAGCAGTACTCACCGGGACAGGGTCCCCTTCGGGGAGCAGTACTTC. Its translation: CASSTHRDRVPFGEQYF.

CDR3 sequence: CASSLSAYNEQFF. The CDR3, as DNA: TGTGCCAGCAGCTTATCCGCCTACAATGAGCAGTTCTTC. The chain couples TRBV7-6 to TRBJ2-1; D uncertain. This CDR3 contains 13 residues. V was shortened by 2 bases and J by 2 bases, with 4 bases between the two germline ends. The V gene's germline CDR1 is SGHVS and CDR2 FNYEAQ.

Only one count was recorded for this clone. The V call is TRBV13, the J call TRBJ2-2; D not certain. Germline CDR1 and CDR2: PRHDT and FYEKMQ (reference sequence). CDR3 length equals 13 residues. The V end lost 5 bases, the J end lost 5 bases, and 9 bases lay between the germline ends. In DNA, the CDR3 is TGTGCCAGCAGCCAGACCACGACCGGGGAGCTGTTTTTT. It encodes CASSQTTTGELFF.

The V call is TRBV11-2, the J call TRBJ2-5; 9 bases are a match to TRBD1. The V gene's germline CDR1 is SGHAT and CDR2 FQNNGV. The V and J ends lost 0 bases and 4 bases, in that order; junction bases with no gene match: 6. The CDR3 has 16 amino acids. This CDR3 reads CASSLEGTGRRETQYF. CDR3 DNA: TGTGCCAGCAGCTTAGAAGGGACAGGGAGGAGAGAGACCCAGTACTTC.

As concerns this clone: At the DNA level, this CDR3 is encoded by other sequences in the same sample as well. CDR3 bases: TGTGCCAGCAGCTCCGGTCCCTACAATGAGCAGTTCTTC. This translates into CASSSGPYNEQFF. This rearrangement joins TRBV27 to TRBJ2-1; D ambiguous. The CDR3 runs to 13 residues. Trimming pared 6 bases from V and 2 bases from J, leaving 8 bases between. CDR1 is MNHEY and CDR2 is SMNVEV in the germline V gene (reference sequence).

The V and J genes are TRBV6-5 and TRBJ2-1, with 9 bases matching TRBD2. CDR1 is MNHEY and CDR2 is SVGAGI in the germline V gene. J gave up 10 bases and V 8 bases, and 9 bases lay outside the gene matches. The CDR3 consists of 13 residues. The CDR3 region is CASALAGSWEQFF. CDR3 nucleotide sequence: TGTGCCAGCGCGCTAGCGGGAAGTTGGGAGCAGTTCTTC.

This chain connects TRBV4-3 to TRBJ2-5; the match to TRBD2 covers 7 bases. The CDR3 covers 17 residues. Germline V gives CDR1 LGHNA, CDR2 YSLEER. Trimming cost V 0 bases and J 1 base; bases outside gene matches: 8. The CDR3: CASSQDYWLAAQETQYF. The CDR3 DNA reads as TGCGCCAGCAGCCAAGATTATTGGCTAGCGGCCCAAGAGACCCAGTACTTC.

This rearrangement joins TRBV28 to TRBJ2-7; D possibly matches TRBD1 or TRBD2 (5 bases each). Trimming pared 5 bases from V and 2 bases from J, leaving 13 bases between. CDR1 MDHEN and CDR2 SYDVKM come from the germline V gene. The CDR3 covers 14 residues. The CDR3 spells CASSPLGTPYEQYF. The CDR3 coding sequence is TGTGCCAGCAGTCCCCTAGGGACCCCCTACGAGCAGTACTTC.

This rearrangement joins TRBV6-6 to TRBJ2-1; 13 positions agree with TRBD2. This CDR3 is built from 13 residues. Trimming cost V 7 bases and J 10 bases; bases outside gene matches: 4. Germline CDR1 MNHNY, CDR2 SVGAGI (reference sequence). The chain's CDR3 is CASTGLAGAEQFF. CDR3 nucleotides: TGTGCCAGCACCGGACTAGCGGGAGCCGAGCAGTTCTTC.

The chain is built from TRBV4-1 and TRBJ2-7; D is possibly TRBD1 (6 bases). This CDR3 region has 15 residues. Looked up from germline, CDR1 is MGHRA and CDR2 is YSYEKL. The V and J ends lost 3 bases and 3 bases respectively, with 15 bases between them. The CDR3 here is CASSQTSDRNYEQYF. The CDR3 DNA follows: TGCGCCAGCAGCCAGACCTCGGACAGAAACTACGAGCAGTACTTC.

The chain combines TRBV4-1 with TRBJ2-2; D possibly corresponds to TRBD1 (6 bases). Germline V lookup: CDR1 MGHRA, CDR2 YSYEKL. V shed 5 bases and J shed 1 base, with 8 bases lying between them. The CDR3 length is 14 residues. DNA for the CDR3: TGCGCCAGCAGCACCAGGGGGAACACCGGGGAGCTGTTTTTT. This gives the protein CASSTRGNTGELFF.

The chain carries TRBV4-1 and TRBJ2-7; no clear D. Germline CDR1 MGHRA, CDR2 YSYEKL. V lost 4 bases and J 4 bases, leaving 17 bases between the germline ends. The CDR3 contains 15 residues. CDR3 loop: CASSLRQNLLYEQYF. CDR3 in DNA: TGCGCCAGCAGCCTTCGACAAAATCTGTTGTACGAGCAGTACTTC.

The chain joins TRBV6-5 to TRBJ2-2; TRBD2 aligns across 7 bases. CDR3 size: 15 residues. The trim removed 7 bases at V and 2 bases at J, leaving 7 bases unmatched. Germline lookup yields CDR1 MNHEY and CDR2 SVGAGI. The CDR3: CASTIGEGNTGELFF. CDR3 nucleotide sequence: TGTGCCAGCACCATAGGGGAGGGCAACACCGGGGAGCTGTTTTTT.

The CDR3 loop is CASSDQGSFDQPQHF. DNA for the CDR3: TGTGCCAGCAGTGACCAGGGGTCGTTTGATCAGCCCCAGCATTTT. This chain uses TRBV6-1 with TRBJ1-5, with TRBD1 as a possible D gene (6 bases). In germline, CDR1 is MNHNS, CDR2 SASEGT. The length of the CDR3 is 15 residues. V dropped 3 bases and J dropped 5 bases, with 14 bases sitting between them.

This sequence joins TRBV7-9 and TRBJ2-1; D perhaps matches TRBD1 (6 bases). The V end lost 0 bases, the J end lost 8 bases, and 14 bases lay between the germline ends. CDR3 length equals 15 residues. The germline V gene encodes CDR1 SEHNR and CDR2 FQNEAQ (reference sequence). CDR3: CASSLAQGPMDEQFF. DNA of the CDR3: TGTGCCAGCAGCTTAGCACAGGGTCCTATGGATGAGCAGTTCTTC.

This clone was picked up one time. The V gene is TRBV7-8, the J gene TRBJ2-7; D tentatively reads TRBD1 or TRBD2 (6 bases each). V shed 9 bases and J shed 0 bases, with 12 bases lying between them. The length of the CDR3 is 13 residues. Looked up from germline, CDR1 is SGHVS and CDR2 is FQNEAQ. CDR3 in amino acids: CASRGASSYEQYF. Written as DNA, the CDR3 is TGTGCCAGTAGGGGGGCGAGCTCCTACGAGCAGTACTTC.

The J gene is TRBJ1-6, the V gene TRBV28, with D tentatively TRBD1 (5 bases). The CDR3 spans 19 residues. Germline V gives CDR1 MDHEN, CDR2 SYDVKM. Trimming left V 4 bases short and J 5 bases short, with 24 bases between. CDR3 DNA: TGTGCCAGCAGTTCCCCCCGGGACGGCCACTGGTTGGATAATTCACCCCTCCACTTT. Its translation is CASSSPRDGHWLDNSPLHF.

The chain couples TRBV6-1 to TRBJ1-3, with TRBD1 as a possible D gene (5 bases). Trimming took off 3 bases at V and 1 base at J, with 7 bases between the two ends. Germline assignment: CDR1 MNHNS and CDR2 SASEGT. The CDR3 sequence is 14 residues long. CDR3 nucleotides: TGTGCCAGCAGTGAGGGGGGGTCTGGAAACACCATATATTTT. Translated, it gives CASSEGGSGNTIYF.

The chain has TRBV5-4 and TRBJ2-3, with 8 bases fitting TRBD2. CDR3 length: 20 amino acids. The V gene end was trimmed by 4 bases and the J gene end by 0 bases; junction bases not matched to a gene: 19. Germline values: CDR1 SGHNT, CDR2 YYREEE (reference sequence). Written as DNA, the CDR3 is TGTGCCAGCAGCCGTGACGAAAGCGGGACTAGTAGCACTAGCACAGATACGCAGTATTTT. Protein: CASSRDESGTSSTSTDTQYF. Based on the CDR3 plus reference TRBV5-4 and TRBJ2-3, the full variable domain is ETGVTQSPTHLIKTRGQQVTLRCSSQSGHNTVSWYQQALGQGPQFIFQYYREEENGRGNFPPRFSGLQFPNYSSELNVNALELDDSALYLCASSRDESGTSSTSTDTQYFGPGTRLTVL.

As to this clone: Other DNA sequences from this sample encode an identical CDR3 as well. The chain has TRBV27 and TRBJ2-3, with D unresolved. Germline V CDR1 and CDR2: MNHEY, SMNVEV (reference sequence). V shed 2 bases and J shed 4 bases, with 4 bases lying between them. The CDR3 consists of 12 residues. The CDR3 spells CASSLNADTQYF. The CDR3 DNA reads TGTGCCAGCAGTTTAAATGCAGATACGCAGTATTTT.

There are a few counts of this clone. The chain employs TRBV5-1 and TRBJ1-1; the D is unclear. V lost 1 base, J lost 0 bases, and 7 bases lay in between. The CDR3 is 14 residues long. The germline V gene has CDR1 SGHRS and CDR2 YFSETQ. The CDR3 loop is CASSLSTMNTEAFF. Written as DNA, the CDR3 is TGCGCCAGCAGCTTGTCAACCATGAACACTGAAGCTTTCTTT.